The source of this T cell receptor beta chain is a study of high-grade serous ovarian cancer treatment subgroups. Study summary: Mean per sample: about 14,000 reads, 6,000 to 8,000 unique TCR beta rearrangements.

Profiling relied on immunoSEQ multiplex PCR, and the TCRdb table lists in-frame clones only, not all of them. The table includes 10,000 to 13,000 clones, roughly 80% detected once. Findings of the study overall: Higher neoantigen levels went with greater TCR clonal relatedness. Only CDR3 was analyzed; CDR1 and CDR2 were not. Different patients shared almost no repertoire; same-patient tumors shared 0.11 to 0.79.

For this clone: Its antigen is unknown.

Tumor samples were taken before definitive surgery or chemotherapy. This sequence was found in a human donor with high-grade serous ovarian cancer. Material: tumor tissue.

The CDR3 here is CASSSTTDTDTQYF. CDR3 coding DNA: TGCGCCAGCAGCTCCACAACAGACACAGATACGCAGTATTTT. The chain recombines TRBV5-1 with TRBJ2-3; the D is unclear. V lost 3 bases and J lost 2, with 10 bases in between. The CDR3 sequence is 14 residues long. Germline-derived CDR1 and CDR2 are SGHRS and YFSETQ.